A single sample gave rise to the 12 T cell receptor beta chains below, sequenced in a study of blood T cell repertoires in COVID-19 (dated by TCRdb to about 2020). Library preparation used the immunoSEQ multiplex PCR assay. The immuneACCESS repertoire file appears here via TCRdb, limited to in-frame rearrangements. These files lack a portion of the clones; in checked studies, under half of the deficit traces to unresolved V genes, and the cause of the others is not known. This sample lists 250,000 to 350,000 clones; about 88% were detected once. The ten largest clones capture roughly an eighth of the sample. Source material: peripheral blood. Receptors originate from a woman aged 55-70 years with acute or convalescent COVID-19.

This chain links TRBV5-1 with TRBJ2-7, with 7 bases identical to TRBD2. This CDR3 has 12 residues. V was clipped by 4 bases and J by 5 bases; unmatched bases: 3. CDR1 is SGHRS, CDR2 YFSETQ, per germline. The CDR3 sequence is CASSPGTNEQYF. The DNA for the CDR3 is TGCGCCAGCAGCCCAGGGACTAACGAGCAGTACTTC.

The V gene is TRBV5-4, the J gene TRBJ2-7, with 11 bases matching TRBD1. V was pared by 3 bases and J by 5 bases, with 4 bases of the junction left unmatched. Germline V lookup: CDR1 SGHNT, CDR2 YYREEE (reference sequence). The CDR3 consists of 14 residues. CDR3: CASSSRTGGNEQYF. Here the CDR3 DNA reads TGTGCCAGCAGCTCGCGGACAGGGGGCAACGAGCAGTACTTC.

V is TRBV2 and J is TRBJ2-2, with D possibly matching TRBD2 (5 bases). Germline CDR1 reads SNHLY; CDR2 reads FYNNEI. Trimming stripped 4 bases from V and 3 bases from J, with 18 bases between. The CDR3 has 17 residues. The CDR3 nucleotides read TGTGCCAGCAGTGCACCACTGTCCGGACTGGACACCGGGGAGCTGTTTTTT. Encoded protein: CASSAPLSGLDTGELFF.

CDR3 sequence reads: CASSRNYRGRTDTQYF. The CDR3 DNA follows: TGCGCCAGCAGCCGAAACTACAGGGGGCGGACAGATACGCAGTATTTT. The chain employs TRBV5-1 and TRBJ2-3; 9 nucleotides line up with TRBD1. V shed 4 bases, J shed 3 bases, and the junction held 9 bases outside the gene matches. The germline V gene has CDR1 SGHRS and CDR2 YFSETQ. The CDR3 runs to 16 residues.

This clone was seen a handful of times. The chain couples TRBV14 to TRBJ2-1, with TRBD2 matching over 8 bases. This CDR3 is built from 15 residues. Germline CDR1 SGHDN, CDR2 FVKESK. The J segment lost 5 bases and the V segment lost 1 base, leaving 4 bases of the junction unmatched. The CDR3 is CASSQAAGGNNEQFF. Written as DNA, the CDR3 is TGTGCCAGCAGCCAAGCGGCGGGGGGTAACAATGAGCAGTTCTTC.

This chain connects TRBV6-4 to TRBJ2-7; no firm D call. The CDR3 extends over 12 amino acids. The V end was cut by 3 bases, the J end by 6 bases, with 9 bases between. CDR1 and CDR2 from the germline V gene are MRHNA and SNTAGT. CDR3 residues: CASSDEIGEQYF. Written as DNA, the CDR3 is TGTGCCAGCAGTGATGAGATCGGCGAGCAGTACTTC.

This clone has just a few counts. The J gene is TRBJ2-2, the V gene TRBV2; possibly TRBD1 for D (5 bases). Trimming pared 5 bases from V and 4 bases from J, leaving 11 bases between. This CDR3 contains 14 residues. Germline V gene sequence: CDR1 SNHLY, CDR2 FYNNEI. DNA for the CDR3: TGTGCCAGCAGTATTGACAGAGCCACCGGGGAGCTGTTTTTT. As protein: CASSIDRATGELFF.

The chain employs TRBV5-1 and TRBJ2-3; possibly TRBD1 for D (5 bases). Trimming removed 4 bases from V and 4 bases from J, with 19 bases in between. Germline V gene sequence: CDR1 SGHRS, CDR2 YFSETQ. The CDR3 loop spans 16 amino acids. Written as DNA, the CDR3 is TGCGCCAGCAGCCCGCGAGCCCCAGGGTTCCCAGATACGCAGTATTTT. Protein sequence: CASSPRAPGFPDTQYF.

The chain carries TRBV28 and TRBJ1-4; a possible D gene is TRBD1 (5 bases). CDR3 length equals 17 residues. Trimming pared 2 bases from V and 2 bases from J, leaving 15 bases between. From germline, CDR1 is MDHEN and CDR2 SYDVKM. CDR3 amino acids: CASSLGAAPSTNEKLFF. The DNA of the CDR3 is TGTGCCAGCAGTTTAGGGGCGGCCCCTAGTACTAATGAAAAACTGTTTTTT.

In the case of this clone: The same CDR3 also results from other DNA sequences found in this sample. The chain couples TRBV5-6 to TRBJ1-5; TRBD1 matches at 8 bases. This CDR3 is built from 14 residues. Germline V gene lookup returns CDR1 SGHDT and CDR2 YYEEEE. V gave up 2 bases and J gave up 3 bases; unmatched junction bases: 1. The CDR3: CASSLQGVNQPQHF. The DNA of the CDR3 is TGTGCCAGCAGCTTACAGGGGGTCAATCAGCCCCAGCATTTT.

This rearrangement joins TRBV5-4 to TRBJ2-4, with no clear D. Germline CDR1 is SGHNT and CDR2 is YYREEE (reference sequence). The CDR3 contains 14 residues. Trimming took off 1 base at V and 1 base at J, with 6 bases between the two ends. CDR3 loop: CASSLSEAKNIQYF. The DNA for the CDR3 is TGTGCCAGCAGCTTGTCGGAGGCCAAAAACATTCAGTACTTC.

The chain carries TRBV11-2 and TRBJ2-7; D is ambiguous. Germline values: CDR1 SGHAT, CDR2 FQNNGV. The CDR3 extends over 12 amino acids. Trimming took 3 bases from V and 12 from J, leaving 15 bases between them. This CDR3 reads CASSLNSVSPYF. CDR3 nucleotides: TGTGCCAGCAGCTTGAATTCGGTGTCTCCGTACTTC.